This is a list of T cell receptor beta chains from one sample in a study of shared clonotypes between healthy human individuals. Profiling relied on immunoSEQ multiplex PCR, and the TCRdb table lists in-frame clones only, not all of them. This repertoire shows hundreds of thousands of clones, 92% found once; its top ten account for about 24%. What was sequenced was naive CD8+ T cells sorted from blood. The receptors here all came from a man aged 30-40 years in good health. The CDR3 runs from the conserved cysteine through the conserved F or W. The D gene is left open where the match is weak. Size tells how often a clone was seen (once, few, many) or the class of an expanded clone, and some rows leave it out.

clone_size d_call j_call v_call cdr3_aa cdr3_nt
- TRBD1 TRBJ2-7 TRBV6-1 CASTSGTGFYEQYF TGTGCCAGCACTTCCGGGACAGGGTTTTACGAGCAGTACTTC
once TRBD1 TRBJ1-1 TRBV19 CASRQGRNTEAFF TGTGCCAGCCGACAGGGGCGGAACACTGAAGCTTTCTTT
- - TRBJ2-7 TRBV6-6 CASGLQVDEQYF TGTGCCAGCGGCCTCCAAGTCGACGAGCAGTACTTC
- TRBD1 TRBJ1-2 TRBV29-1 CSVDSPTTGNYGYTF TGCAGCGTTGACTCGCCCACGACAGGGAACTATGGCTACACCTTC
- TRBD1 TRBJ1-2 TRBV7-3 CASSPNPDRVDGYTF TGTGCCAGCAGCCCCAACCCGGACAGGGTCGATGGCTACACCTTC
- TRBD1 TRBJ2-7 TRBV29-1 CSVRTGTGGYEQYF TGCAGCGTCAGAACCGGGACAGGGGGTTACGAGCAGTACTTC
- TRBD2 TRBJ2-7 TRBV29-1 CSVWLAGYYEQYF TGCAGCGTTTGGTTAGCGGGCTACTACGAGCAGTACTTC
few TRBD1 TRBJ1-5 TRBV6-5 CATQPGQGVQPQHF TGTGCCACCCAACCGGGACAGGGAGTTCAGCCCCAGCATTTT
- - TRBJ2-6 TRBV9 CASGGGPGANVLTF TGTGCCAGCGGGGGGGGCCCCGGGGCCAACGTCCTGACTTTC
once - TRBJ2-6 TRBV6-5 CASSISGSGANVLTF TGTGCCAGCAGCATCTCGGGATCTGGGGCCAACGTCCTGACTTTC
- - TRBJ1-2 TRBV7-9 CASSLVGGDGYTF TGTGCCAGCAGCTTAGTCGGGGGAGACGGCTACACCTTC
once TRBD2 TRBJ2-7 TRBV7-3 CASSSPEAGAYEQYF TGTGCCAGCAGCTCCCCCGAAGCGGGGGCCTACGAGCAGTACTTC
once TRBD2 TRBJ2-1 TRBV7-3 CASSLIAGAPVGEQFF TGTGCCAGCAGCTTAATTGCGGGAGCCCCCGTCGGGGAGCAGTTCTTC
- - TRBJ2-5 TRBV28 CASSWRGTGQETQYF TGTGCCAGCAGTTGGCGGGGGACAGGACAAGAGACCCAGTACTTC
- - TRBJ2-3 TRBV14 CASSQDDTDTQYF TGTGCCAGCAGCCAAGATGATACAGATACGCAGTATTTT
- TRBD1 TRBJ2-4 TRBV2 CASSKRQGENIQYF TGTGCCAGCAGCAAAAGACAGGGAGAGAACATTCAGTACTTC
- - TRBJ2-5 TRBV29-1 CSVRRGGQETQYF TGCAGCGTGAGGAGGGGGGGGCAAGAGACCCAGTACTTC
- - TRBJ2-3 TRBV4-1 CASSRQESDDTDTQYF TGCGCCAGCAGCCGACAAGAGTCGGACGACACAGATACGCAGTATTTT
- TRBD2 TRBJ2-3 TRBV2 CASSGGRAGVHTDTQYF TGTGCCAGCAGTGGGGGACGGGCGGGAGTGCACACAGATACGCAGTATTTT
- TRBD2 TRBJ2-1 TRBV7-6 CASSLGSGSVNEQFF TGTGCCAGCAGCTTAGGTAGCGGGAGTGTCAATGAGCAGTTCTTC
- - TRBJ1-1 TRBV2 CAILPPQGEDTEAFF TGTGCTATCCTTCCCCCACAGGGAGAGGATACTGAAGCTTTCTTT
once - TRBJ1-1 TRBV27 CASSLSRGARTEAFF TGTGCCAGCAGTTTGTCCAGGGGTGCAAGGACTGAAGCTTTCTTT
- - TRBJ1-2 TRBV25-1 CASSDSPLQGNYGYTF TGTGCCAGCAGTGACTCCCCTCTACAGGGTAACTATGGCTACACCTTC
- TRBD2 TRBJ2-3 TRBV29-1 CSVTGLAGGPSDTQYF TGCAGCGTTACAGGACTAGCGGGAGGGCCATCAGATACGCAGTATTTT
- TRBD2 TRBJ2-2 TRBV27 CASSPPGLAGATGELFF TGTGCCAGCAGTCCCCCGGGACTAGCGGGAGCCACCGGGGAGCTGTTTTTT
- - TRBJ2-3 TRBV28 CASMEQDTDTQYF TGTGCCAGCATGGAGCAGGACACAGATACGCAGTATTTT
- TRBD2 TRBJ2-2 TRBV29-1 CSVEGTSGSSYTGELFF TGCAGCGTTGAAGGGACTAGCGGGAGTTCGTACACCGGGGAGCTGTTTTTT
- - TRBJ2-2 TRBV4-3 CASSHETGASNTGELFF TGCGCCAGCAGCCATGAAACCGGGGCATCGAACACCGGGGAGCTGTTTTTT
many - TRBJ2-7 TRBV7-8 CASSLAFPEYEQYF TGTGCCAGCAGCTTAGCTTTCCCCGAGTACGAGCAGTACTTC
once - TRBJ1-1 TRBV9 CASSPGRGFNTEAFF TGTGCCAGCAGCCCAGGTCGAGGGTTCAACACTGAAGCTTTCTTT
- TRBD2 TRBJ2-1 TRBV7-3 CASSDTGLAGGSYNEQFF TGTGCCAGCAGCGATACCGGACTAGCGGGAGGCTCCTACAATGAGCAGTTCTTC
- TRBD1 TRBJ2-3 TRBV7-9 CASSHRGRTTDTQYF TGTGCCAGCAGCCACAGGGGGCGGACCACAGATACGCAGTATTTT
- TRBD1 TRBJ2-3 TRBV27 CASSSVMTGGRTQYF TGTGCCAGCAGTTCCGTTATGACAGGGGGTCGTACGCAGTATTTT
- - TRBJ2-5 TRBV4-1 CASSQVLGDPKGQYF TGCGCCAGCAGCCAAGTCTTGGGCGACCCGAAGGGCCAGTACTTC
- TRBD2 TRBJ2-5 TRBV4-2 CASSQNSGSETQYF TGTGCCAGCAGCCAGAATAGCGGGAGTGAGACCCAGTACTTC
- - TRBJ1-2 TRBV29-1 CSVDSLIYGYTF TGCAGCGTTGACAGCTTGATCTATGGCTACACCTTC
- - TRBJ1-5 TRBV6-1 CASSSGVKAKPQHF TGTGCCAGCAGCTCCGGCGTGAAGGCAAAGCCCCAGCATTTT
- - TRBJ1-1 TRBV7-9 CATRGRSGAFF TGTGCCACCAGGGGTCGGTCGGGCGCTTTCTTT
- TRBD1 TRBJ1-4 TRBV10-2 CASSTGTGREKLFF TGCGCCAGCAGTACCGGGACAGGGCGTGAAAAACTGTTTTTT
- - TRBJ2-1 TRBV29-1 CSVEGRGGRDSSRLSSYNEQFF TGCAGCGTTGAAGGTCGTGGCGGTCGGGATTCCTCACGACTGAGCTCCTACAATGAGCAGTTCTTC
- TRBD1 TRBJ2-1 TRBV11-2 CASSLDSQGAYDDEQFF TGTGCCAGCAGCTTAGATTCCCAGGGGGCCTACGACGATGAGCAGTTCTTC
- TRBD1 TRBJ1-1 TRBV18 CASSLGQGEAEAFF TGTGCCAGCTCCCTGGGACAGGGAGAAGCAGAAGCTTTCTTT
- - TRBJ2-6 TRBV4-3 CASSQDPTVISSGANVLTF TGCGCCAGCAGCCAAGACCCGACAGTTATCAGCTCTGGGGCCAACGTCCTGACTTTC
- TRBD1 TRBJ2-7 TRBV18 CASSPLSQGNYEQYF TGTGCCAGCTCACCACTTTCACAGGGGAATTACGAGCAGTACTTC
- - TRBJ2-7 TRBV15 CATSRVDGAAYEQYF TGTGCCACCAGCAGAGTAGACGGGGCTGCCTACGAGCAGTACTTC
- - TRBJ2-1 TRBV7-9 CASRTTEHYNEQFF TGTGCCAGCAGGACTACAGAACACTACAATGAGCAGTTCTTC
- - TRBJ1-2 TRBV27 CASGVGSNYGYTF TGTGCCAGCGGGGTTGGCAGTAACTATGGCTACACCTTC
- - TRBJ1-1 TRBV4-1 CASSQALGMNTEAFF TGCGCCAGCAGCCAAGCTCTGGGGATGAACACTGAAGCTTTCTTT
- - TRBJ2-7 TRBV6-4 CASSDGAGGIYEQYF TGTGCCAGCAGCGACGGGGCTGGGGGAATCTACGAGCAGTACTTC
- TRBD1 TRBJ2-2 TRBV5-4 CASSLGDRELTGELFF TGTGCCAGCAGCCTGGGGGACAGGGAGCTCACCGGGGAGCTGTTTTTT
once - TRBJ1-1 TRBV19 CASSGLDPPNTEAFF TGTGCCAGTAGTGGATTGGACCCTCCGAACACTGAAGCTTTCTTT
few - TRBJ2-1 TRBV7-9 CASSFWTYNEQFF TGTGCCAGCAGCTTCTGGACCTACAATGAGCAGTTCTTC
- - TRBJ2-2 TRBV5-4 CASSTRSSGELFF TGTGCCAGCAGCACAAGGAGTTCCGGGGAGCTGTTTTTT
once - TRBJ2-5 TRBV5-1 CASSPLASARETQYF TGCGCCAGCAGCCCCCTTGCGAGTGCCCGCGAGACCCAGTACTTC
- - TRBJ2-1 TRBV28 CASSSLVHEQFF TGTGCCAGCAGTTCTCTAGTACATGAGCAGTTCTTC
- - TRBJ2-7 TRBV11-2 CASSRDSHEQYF TGTGCCAGCAGCCGGGACTCCCACGAGCAGTACTTC
- TRBD2 TRBJ2-1 TRBV14 CASEGRIAGYNEQFF TGTGCCAGCGAAGGGAGGATAGCGGGATACAATGAGCAGTTCTTC
- - TRBJ1-1 TRBV4-1 CASSQGTENTEAFF TGCGCCAGCAGCCAAGGGACCGAGAACACTGAAGCTTTCTTT